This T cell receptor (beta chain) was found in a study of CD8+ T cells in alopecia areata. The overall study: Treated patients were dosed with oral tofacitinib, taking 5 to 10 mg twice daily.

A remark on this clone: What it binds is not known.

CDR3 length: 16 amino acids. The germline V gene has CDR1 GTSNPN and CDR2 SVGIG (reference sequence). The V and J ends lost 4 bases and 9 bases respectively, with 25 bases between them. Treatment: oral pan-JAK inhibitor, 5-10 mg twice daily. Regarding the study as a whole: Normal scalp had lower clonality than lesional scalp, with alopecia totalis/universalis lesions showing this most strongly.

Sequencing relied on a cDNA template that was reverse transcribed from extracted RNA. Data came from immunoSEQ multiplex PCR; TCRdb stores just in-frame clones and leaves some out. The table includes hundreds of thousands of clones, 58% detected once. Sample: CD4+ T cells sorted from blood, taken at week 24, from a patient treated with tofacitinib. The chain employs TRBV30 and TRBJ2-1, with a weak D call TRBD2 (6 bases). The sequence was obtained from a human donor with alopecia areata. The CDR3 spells CAWIRRIGGPGSEQFF. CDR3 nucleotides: TGTGCCTGGATTCGGCGGATTGGAGGGCCGGGGAGTGAGCAGTTCTTC. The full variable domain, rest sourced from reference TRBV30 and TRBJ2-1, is SQTIHQWPATLVQPVGSPLSLECTVEGTSNPNLYWYRQAAGRGLQLLFYSVGIGQISSEVPQNLSASRPQDRQFILSSKKLLLSDSGFYLCAWIRRIGGPGSEQFFGPGTRLTVL.